These 13 T cell receptor beta chains came from one sample sequenced in a study of cytomegalovirus exposure and HLA in healthy donors. The PCR employed 60 Vbeta primers together with 13 Jbeta primers. Sequencing was performed with immunoSEQ multiplex PCR; in TCRdb, only in-frame clones are kept and a portion is missing. This sample carries 100,000 to 150,000 clones, 65% to 85% of them seen once, and the ten largest clones take approximately 1.5%. The sample taken for sequencing was PBMCs. These receptors originate from a woman younger than 35 in good health and CMV-seronegative.

This clone has a handful of counts. The chain is built from TRBV5-6 and TRBJ2-1; TRBD1 aligns across 8 bases. The CDR3 is 11 amino acids. CDR1 is SGHDT, CDR2 YYEEEE, per germline. J was trimmed by 15 bases and V by 4 bases; bases with no gene match: 6. In nucleotides, the CDR3 is TGTGCCAGCAGCCTCCGGGACAGGCTGTTCTTC. Translation gives CASSLRDRLFF. The complete variable domain, with remaining parts taken from reference TRBV5-6 and TRBJ2-1, reads DAGVTQSPTHLIKTRGQQVTLRCSPKSGHDTVSWYQQALGQGPQFIFQYYEEEERQRGNFPDRFSGHQFPNYSSELNVNALLLGDSALYLCASSLRDRLFFGPGTRLTVL.

This sequence joins TRBV2 and TRBJ2-5, with 7 bases lining up with TRBD1. Looked up from germline, CDR1 is SNHLY and CDR2 is FYNNEI. The CDR3 is made up of 13 amino acids. Trimming cost V 8 bases and J 1 base; bases outside gene matches: 4. The CDR3 sequence: CASAQGIQETQYF. The CDR3 DNA sequence: TGTGCCAGCGCACAGGGGATCCAAGAGACCCAGTACTTC.

The chain has TRBV5-5 and TRBJ1-2; 8 positions agree with TRBD1. This CDR3 has 14 amino acids. Germline V CDR1 and CDR2: SGHKS, YYEKEE (reference sequence). After removal of 3 bases from V and 3 bases from J, the junction contained 4 bases not matched to a gene. Here the CDR3 reads CASSSGTGDYGYTF. CDR3 DNA: TGTGCCAGCAGCTCAGGGACAGGTGACTATGGCTACACCTTC.

This chain links TRBV7-9 with TRBJ2-3, with 7 bases fitting TRBD2. Trimming at V came to 6 bases and at J to 2 bases, leaving 8 bases not matched to a gene. The CDR3 is made up of 15 amino acids. Germline loops: CDR1 SEHNR, CDR2 FQNEAQ (reference sequence). CDR3 nucleotides: TGTGCCAGCAGGCCGGGAGCGGGGATCACAGATACGCAGTATTTT. Translating gives CASRPGAGITDTQYF.

This sequence joins TRBV5-1 and TRBJ2-7, with D possibly TRBD2 on 5 matching bases. V was trimmed by 4 bases and J by 1 base, leaving 12 bases between them. The CDR3 length is 14 residues. Germline loops: CDR1 SGHRS, CDR2 YFSETQ. The CDR3 nucleotides are TGCGCCAGCAGCCCTCTGACTACATCCTACGAGCAGTACTTC. The encoded protein is CASSPLTTSYEQYF. Full variable domain (remainder filled in from reference TRBV5-1 and TRBJ2-7): KAGVTQTPRYLIKTRGQQVTLSCSPISGHRSVSWYQQTPGQGLQFLFEYFSETQRNKGNFPGRFSGRQFSNSRSEMNVSTLELGDSALYLCASSPLTTSYEQYFGPGTRLTVT.

The sample holds a few counts of this clone. The chain's CDR3 is CSAGGETEAFF. The CDR3 DNA sequence: TGCAGCGCTGGGGGGGAGACTGAAGCTTTCTTT. J is TRBJ1-1 and V is TRBV29-1; D may be TRBD1 (5 bases). Deletions cut 7 bases from V and 5 bases from J, with 11 bases between. CDR3 length: 11 residues. Germline assignment: CDR1 SQVTM and CDR2 ANQGSEA. Looking up the rest from reference TRBV29-1 and TRBJ1-1 gives the full variable domain: SAVISQKPSRDICQRGTSLTIQCQVDSQVTMMFWYRQQPGQSLTLIATANQGSEATYESGFVIDKFPISRPNLTFSTLTVSNMSPEDSSIYLCSAGGETEAFFGQGTRLTVV.

V is TRBV5-1 and J is TRBJ2-5; D not resolved. The CDR3 has 14 residues. Trimming cost V 0 bases and J 2 bases, with 8 bases left between them. Germline V lookup: CDR1 SGHRS, CDR2 YFSETQ. For the CDR3, the DNA is TGCGCCAGCAGCTTGGTCGCCCGGCAAGAGACCCAGTACTTC. Protein product: CASSLVARQETQYF.

The chain combines TRBV18 with TRBJ1-1; no clear D gene. With 3 bases removed from V and 5 bases from J, the gap between germline ends came to 13 bases. Germline-derived CDR1 and CDR2 are KGHSH and LQKENI. This CDR3 is 14 amino acids long. The CDR3 sequence: CASSPTNSLTEAFF. In nucleotides, the CDR3 is TGTGCCAGCTCACCGACAAACTCTCTGACTGAAGCTTTCTTT.

This clone was picked up a small number of times. The chain is built from TRBV5-1 and TRBJ1-1; TRBD1 matches at 8 bases. From germline, CDR1 is SGHRS and CDR2 YFSETQ. The V and J ends lost 2 bases and 1 base, in that order; junction bases with no gene match: 13. The CDR3 length is 18 residues. Here the CDR3 reads CASSFRGTGIGQNTEAFF. The CDR3 DNA reads as TGCGCCAGCAGCTTTAGGGGGACAGGTATCGGGCAGAACACTGAAGCTTTCTTT. Full variable domain (remainder filled in from reference TRBV5-1 and TRBJ1-1): KAGVTQTPRYLIKTRGQQVTLSCSPISGHRSVSWYQQTPGQGLQFLFEYFSETQRNKGNFPGRFSGRQFSNSRSEMNVSTLELGDSALYLCASSFRGTGIGQNTEAFFGQGTRLTVV.

A word on this clone: Other DNA sequences of this sample code for an identical CDR3. The chain couples TRBV6-1 to TRBJ1-1; 9 bases align to TRBD1. The V gene's germline CDR1 is MNHNS and CDR2 SASEGT. V trimming: 2 bases; J trimming: 2 bases; junction bases outside the gene matches: 0. The CDR3 has 14 amino acids. The CDR3 reads CASSETGGNTEAFF. In DNA form, the CDR3 reads TGTGCCAGCAGTGAAACAGGGGGCAACACTGAAGCTTTCTTT.

The chain uses TRBV2 and TRBJ1-5; 12 bases are a match to TRBD1. The junction had 6 bases not matched to a gene; V was cut back by 6 bases and J by 9 bases. Germline loops: CDR1 SNHLY, CDR2 FYNNEI. CDR3 length: 14 amino acids. The DNA of the CDR3 is TGTGCCAGCAGGGCCGGGACAGGGGGCTCGCCCCAGCATTTT. It is translated as CASRAGTGGSPQHF.

The chain has TRBV27 and TRBJ2-2, with D perhaps matching TRBD1 (5 bases). This CDR3 contains 15 residues. Deletions cut 3 bases from V and 0 bases from J, with 8 bases between. Germline V gene lookup returns CDR1 MNHEY and CDR2 SMNVEV (reference sequence). The CDR3 here is CASSLTASNTGELFF. CDR3 in DNA: TGTGCCAGCAGTTTGACAGCGTCGAACACCGGGGAGCTGTTTTTT.

The chain joins TRBV19 to TRBJ2-2; 10 nucleotides agree with TRBD2. This CDR3 comprises 17 residues. With V trimmed by 4 bases and J by 1 base, 6 bases remained unmatched. Germline V CDR1 and CDR2: LNHDA, SQIVND (reference sequence). The CDR3 loop reads CASSRASGSQNTGELFF. CDR3 bases: TGTGCCAGTAGTAGGGCTAGCGGGAGCCAGAACACCGGGGAGCTGTTTTTT.